Following are 13 T cell receptor beta chains from one sample sequenced in a study of T cells in Graves' hyperthyroidism and ophthalmopathy. RNA transcripts were the template for amplifying TCR beta CDR3 regions. In the first-round RT-PCR of the TCR CDR3, the HTBI primer set was used. TCRdb used MiXCR to reprocess the multiplex PCR reads, holding one entry per CDR3 protein. The table shows roughly 380,000 distinct CDR3 sequences, with 18% occurring only once. Input material: blood. Receptors originate from a woman aged 40 to 55 with Graves' ophthalmopathy.

This clonotype appeared many times. The chain combines TRBV28 with TRBJ2-6, with unresolved D. The V and J ends lost 3 bases and 2 bases respectively, with 17 bases between them. Germline V CDR1 and CDR2: MDHEN, SYDVKM. The CDR3 has 18 amino acids. In DNA form, the CDR3 reads TGTGCCAGCAGTTTTCTGTTTGGTGGTCGGCCTGGGGCCAACGTCCTGACTTTC. Its protein is CASSFLFGGRPGANVLTF.

This clonotype has a count of ten or more. The V call is TRBV20-1, the J call TRBJ2-7, with D perhaps being TRBD1 or TRBD2 (5 bases each). CDR1 is DFQATT, CDR2 SNEGSKA, per germline (reference sequence). The V end lost 5 bases, the J end lost 0 bases, and 11 bases lay between the germline ends. CDR3 length equals 13 residues. The CDR3 nucleotides are TGCAGTGCTGAGGGGATCAGCTCCTACGAGCAGTACTTC. Protein sequence: CSAEGISSYEQYF.

This clonotype was observed at least ten times. The rearrangement uses TRBV2 and TRBJ2-5; perhaps TRBD1 as D (5 bases). Germline V CDR1 and CDR2: SNHLY, FYNNEI. The ends were cut back, 10 bases at V and 0 bases at J, with 15 bases in the middle. The CDR3 covers 14 residues. The CDR3 loop is CANDGQGNQETQYF. DNA of the CDR3: TGTGCCAACGATGGGCAGGGCAACCAAGAGACCCAGTACTTC. The variable domain in full, with the rest retrieved from reference TRBV2 and TRBJ2-5, is EPEVTQTPSHQVTQMGQEVILRCVPISNHLYFYWYRQILGQKVEFLVSFYNNEISEKSEIFDDQFSVERPDGSNFTLKIRSTKLEDSAMYFCANDGQGNQETQYFGPGTRLLVL.

This clonotype was counted many times. The V and J genes are TRBV19 and TRBJ1-1; D is unclear. The germline CDR1 and CDR2 sequences are LNHDA and SQIVND (reference sequence). Trimming left V 5 bases short and J 1 base short, with 8 bases between. CDR3 length equals 13 residues. The CDR3 region has the DNA TGTGCCAGTAGTTTCTCCCCGAACACTGAAGCTTTCTTT. Translation: CASSFSPNTEAFF.

This clonotype was observed at least ten times. The rearrangement links TRBV9 to TRBJ2-2; 8 bases fit TRBD2. CDR3 length: 16 amino acids. Germline loops: CDR1 SGDLS, CDR2 YYNGEE. Trimming removed 7 bases from V and 3 bases from J; junction bases left unmatched: 11. In nucleotides, the CDR3 is TGTGCCAGCCAACGGGGGGGAGGTGGTTACACCGGGGAGCTGTTTTTT. Encoded protein: CASQRGGGGYTGELFF.

Ten or more counts support this clonotype. The J gene is TRBJ2-6, the V gene TRBV6-2 or TRBV6-3; D may be TRBD1 (5 bases). The V end was cut by 6 bases, the J end by 0 bases, with 12 bases between. The germline CDR1 and CDR2 sequences are MNHEY and SVGEGT. There are 16 residues in the CDR3. CDR3 nucleotides: TGTGCCAGCAGGGGGCAGGGCTACTCTGGGGCCAACGTCCTGACTTTC. Translating gives CASRGQGYSGANVLTF.

In this sample, this clonotype turned up many times. This chain links TRBV19 with TRBJ1-5; 7 bases fit TRBD1. The CDR3 contains 16 residues. With 5 bases clipped from V and 0 bases from J, the junction kept 7 bases outside the gene matches. Germline loops: CDR1 LNHDA, CDR2 SQIVND (reference sequence). The CDR3 spells CASSPRGQTSNQPQHF. The CDR3 region has the DNA TGTGCCAGTAGTCCCCGGGGACAGACTAGCAATCAGCCCCAGCATTTT.

The table lists this clonotype with many counts. V is TRBV15 and J is TRBJ2-5; 10 bases align to TRBD2. CDR1 is LNHNV and CDR2 is YYDKDF in the germline V gene (reference sequence). J was trimmed by 7 bases and V by 7 bases; bases with no gene match: 9. There are 14 residues in the CDR3. CDR3 sequence reads: CATTRDPSGGTQYF. CDR3 coding DNA: TGTGCCACCACCCGAGACCCTAGCGGGGGGACCCAGTACTTC.

At least ten counts were recorded for this clonotype. A much more abundant neighbour one base away suggests this may be a read error. The chain uses TRBV27 and TRBJ1-1; TRBD1 aligns across 8 bases. The CDR3 totals 15 residues. In germline, CDR1 is MNHEY, CDR2 SMNVEV (reference sequence). The CDR3 sequence: CASSFRTGMNTEASF. The CDR3 DNA follows: TGTGCCAGCAGTTTCCGGACAGGGATGAACACTGAAGCTTCCTTT.

Only a few counts were recorded for this clonotype. The gene calls are TRBV3-1 and TRBJ1-1; TRBD1 is a possible D gene (6 bases). The V end was cut by 4 bases, the J end by 0 bases, with 15 bases between. Germline CDR1 LGHDT, CDR2 YNNKEL (reference sequence). This CDR3 spans 16 amino acids. Written as DNA, the CDR3 is TGTGCCAGCAGCCCCGACAGGATAGGCCTGAACACTGAAGCTTTCTTT. Its translation: CASSPDRIGLNTEAFF.

The table lists this clonotype with many counts. The rearrangement joins TRBV13 to TRBJ1-3; the D gene is possibly TRBD1 (5 bases). V was trimmed by 11 bases and J by 4 bases, leaving 21 bases between them. This CDR3 is built from 15 residues. Germline V gene data show CDR1 as PRHDT and CDR2 as FYEKMQ (reference sequence). CDR3 loop: CAAGFGDALGNTIYF. CDR3 bases: TGTGCCGCGGGATTCGGGGACGCTTTAGGAAACACCATATATTTT.

The table lists this clonotype with a count of one. The CDR3, as DNA: TGTGCCAGCAACAAACAGGGGGTGAACACCGGGGAGCTGTTTTTT. It encodes CASNKQGVNTGELFF. The chain couples TRBV12-3 or TRBV12-4 to TRBJ2-2, with 8 bases fitting TRBD1. V shed 7 bases and J 1 base; nucleotides not matched to a gene: 5. The CDR3 length is 15 residues.

This clonotype was counted at least ten times. CDR3 bases: TGTGCCAGCAGTTACTCGAGACTAGCGGGACAGCTAACCGGGGAGCTGTTTTTT. Protein sequence: CASSYSRLAGQLTGELFF. The rearrangement links TRBV6-2 or TRBV6-3 to TRBJ2-2; TRBD2 matches 11 bases. The CDR3 has 18 residues. Trimming removed 0 bases from V and 5 bases from J; junction bases left unmatched: 8. Per the germline V gene, CDR1 is MNHEY and CDR2 is SVGEGT.